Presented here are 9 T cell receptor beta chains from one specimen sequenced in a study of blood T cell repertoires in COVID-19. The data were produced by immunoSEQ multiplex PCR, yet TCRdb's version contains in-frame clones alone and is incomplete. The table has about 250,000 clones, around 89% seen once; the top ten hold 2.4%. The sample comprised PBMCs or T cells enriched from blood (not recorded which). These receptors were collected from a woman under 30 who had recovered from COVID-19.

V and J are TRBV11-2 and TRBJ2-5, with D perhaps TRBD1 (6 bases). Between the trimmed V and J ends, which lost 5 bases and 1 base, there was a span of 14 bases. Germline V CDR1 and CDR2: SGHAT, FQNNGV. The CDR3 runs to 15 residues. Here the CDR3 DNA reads TGTGCCAGCAGCCACAGGGATGTGGGCCAAGAGACCCAGTACTTC. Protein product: CASSHRDVGQETQYF.

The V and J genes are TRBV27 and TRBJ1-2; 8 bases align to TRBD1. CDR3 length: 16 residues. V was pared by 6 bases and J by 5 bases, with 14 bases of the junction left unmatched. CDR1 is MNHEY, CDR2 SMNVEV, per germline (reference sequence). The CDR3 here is CASRPLGTGRGYGYTF. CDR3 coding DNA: TGTGCCAGCAGGCCGTTGGGGACAGGACGGGGTTATGGCTACACCTTC.

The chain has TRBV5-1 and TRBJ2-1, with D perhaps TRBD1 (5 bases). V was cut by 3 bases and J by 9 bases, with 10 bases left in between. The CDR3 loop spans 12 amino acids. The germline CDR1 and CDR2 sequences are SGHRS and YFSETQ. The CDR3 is CASSSQGTEQFF. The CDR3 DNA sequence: TGCGCCAGCAGCTCCCAGGGCACTGAGCAGTTCTTC.

CDR3 bases: TGTGCCAGCAGCTCCTCGTGGGTTCCGGGGTTTGGCTACACCTTC. Translating gives CASSSSWVPGFGYTF. The chain has TRBV3-1 (or the pseudogene TRBV3-2) and TRBJ1-2; D remains unclear. This CDR3 has 15 residues. The V gene's germline CDR1 is LGHDT and CDR2 YNNKEL (reference sequence). Trimming took off 5 bases at V and 7 bases at J, with 20 bases between the two ends.

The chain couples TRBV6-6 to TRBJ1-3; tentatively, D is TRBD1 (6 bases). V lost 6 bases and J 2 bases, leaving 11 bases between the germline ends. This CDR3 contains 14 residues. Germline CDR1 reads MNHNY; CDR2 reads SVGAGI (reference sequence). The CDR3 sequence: CASRAGVAGNTIYF. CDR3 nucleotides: TGTGCCAGCAGGGCAGGGGTCGCTGGAAACACCATATATTTT.

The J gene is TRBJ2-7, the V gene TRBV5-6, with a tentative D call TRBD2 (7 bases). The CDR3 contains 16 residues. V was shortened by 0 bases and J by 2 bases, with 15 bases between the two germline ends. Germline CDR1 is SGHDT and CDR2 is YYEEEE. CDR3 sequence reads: CASSLVGGGGTYEQYF. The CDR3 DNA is TGTGCCAGCAGCTTGGTTGGCGGGGGCGGAACCTACGAGCAGTACTTC.

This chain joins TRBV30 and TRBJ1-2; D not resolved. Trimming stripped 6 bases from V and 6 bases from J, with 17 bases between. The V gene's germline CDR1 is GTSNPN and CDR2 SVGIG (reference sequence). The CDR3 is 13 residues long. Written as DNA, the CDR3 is TGTGCCTGTACCTTATCGGGGAAGGATGGCTACACCTTC. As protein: CACTLSGKDGYTF.

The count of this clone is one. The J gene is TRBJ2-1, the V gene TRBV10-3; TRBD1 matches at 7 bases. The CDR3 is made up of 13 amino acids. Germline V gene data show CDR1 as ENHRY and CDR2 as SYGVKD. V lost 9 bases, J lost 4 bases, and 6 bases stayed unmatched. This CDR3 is CAIAGTAYNEQFF. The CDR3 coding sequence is TGTGCCATAGCCGGGACAGCTTACAATGAGCAGTTCTTC.

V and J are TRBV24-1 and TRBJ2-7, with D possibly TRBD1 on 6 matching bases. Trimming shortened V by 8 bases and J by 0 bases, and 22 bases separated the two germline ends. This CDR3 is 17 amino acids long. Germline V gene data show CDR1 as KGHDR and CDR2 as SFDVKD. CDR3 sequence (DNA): TGTGCCACCACCTATAGCCCCGGCAGGGGATACTCCTACGAGCAGTACTTC. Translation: CATTYSPGRGYSYEQYF.